This TCR beta chain was recovered during a study of OX40 agonist ivuxolimab in advanced cancers. Study context: The dose of intravenous ivuxolimab that patients received every 2 weeks ranged from 0.01 to 10 mg/kg. Cancers in dose escalation were hepatocellular, melanoma, renal cell and head and neck.

The CDR3 has 11 residues. Germline CDR1 is SQVTM and CDR2 is ANQGSEA. V lost 4 bases and J 7 bases, leaving 11 bases between the germline ends. Sequenced by immunoSEQ multiplex PCR; TCRdb stores in-frame clones only, minus some. Of more than 65,000 clones in the sample, just over 90% were seen once. In its sample, this clone was seen once. The source was CD4+ or CD8+ T cells sorted from blood, collected in a trial of the OX40 agonist ivuxolimab. The rearrangement uses TRBV29-1 and TRBJ2-7; TRBD2 might be the D (5 bases). The source of this sequence is an adult with an advanced solid tumor such as melanoma, head and neck, liver or kidney cancer. CDR3 amino acids: CSVVDPGEQYF. The CDR3 nucleotides read TGCAGCGTTGTAGACCCGGGGGAGCAGTACTTC.